Sequencing of this TCR beta chain was carried out in a study of blood T cell repertoires in COVID-19. Study information: Samples taken during acute and convalescent COVID-19 were collected in the United States, Italy and Spain.

Seattle patients were enrolled while actively infected and followed longitudinally. Profiling relied on immunoSEQ multiplex PCR, and the TCRdb table lists in-frame clones only, not all of them. The sample holds roughly 320,000 clones, approximately 89% seen once. This receptor was identified in a woman aged 25 to 39 with COVID-19, enrolled during active disease. The sequenced sample was peripheral blood.

This CDR3 reads CASSQAQRLNTEAFF. CDR3 in DNA: TGTGCCAGCAGCCAAGCACAACGCTTGAACACTGAAGCTTTCTTT. The rearrangement links TRBV3-1 (or the pseudogene TRBV3-2) to TRBJ1-1; D ambiguous. The V gene's germline CDR1 is LGHDT and CDR2 YNNKEL (reference sequence). Trimming removed 1 base at V and 0 bases at J, with 9 bases between. The CDR3 runs 15 residues.